The clone carrying this T cell receptor (beta chain) turned up a few times. The data derive from a study of OX40 agonist ivuxolimab in advanced cancers. Germline loops: CDR1 SGHRS, CDR2 YFSETQ. The V and J ends lost 3 bases and 4 bases respectively, with 10 bases between them. The CDR3 has 13 residues. This table comes from immunoSEQ multiplex PCR, and its TCRdb copy is limited to in-frame clones, with some not included. The sample consists of 62,000 or so clones, 75% to 95% of them appearing once. This sequence was found in an adult with an advanced solid tumor such as melanoma, head and neck, liver or kidney cancer. Source: CD4+ or CD8+ T cells sorted from blood, taken in a trial of the OX40 agonist ivuxolimab. The genes are TRBV5-1 and TRBJ1-2; D not resolved. The CDR3 sequence: CASSSDGPYGYTF. CDR3 coding DNA: TGCGCCAGCAGCTCGGACGGACCCTATGGCTACACCTTC.